These T cell receptor beta chains were read from a single sample in a study of molecular identifiers for immune sequencing clone quantification. MiXCR, run by TCRdb on the PCR reads, gives a single entry per CDR3 protein. Of under 650,000 distinct CDR3 sequences in the sample, about 20% were seen once. The specimen sequenced was naive CD8+ T cells from blood, with Jurkat cell RNA spiked in. The receptor source for this set is a human donor in good health. Some libraries in this study had Jurkat cell RNA spiked in. The CDR3 runs from the conserved cysteine through the conserved F or W.

v_gene	j_gene	CDR3aa
TRBV6-2/TRBV6-3	TRBJ2-7	CASSSPLAGDYEQYF
TRBV21-1	TRBJ2-7	CASSNGLAGCDEQYF
TRBV7-9	TRBJ2-3	CASSPWTEYTDTQYF
TRBV30	TRBJ2-7	CAWCRTSGNYEQYF
TRBV6-6	TRBJ2-7	CASSYSDSYEQYF
TRBV20-1	TRBJ1-1	CSARDRRGLGTEAFF
TRBV6-6	TRBJ2-7	CASSSGGLYEQYF
TRBV5-4	TRBJ1-1	CASSWGAAASNTEAFF
TRBV7-9	TRBJ2-7	CASSSPGVTYEQYF
TRBV5-5	TRBJ2-7	CASSAAGSYEQYF
TRBV29-1	TRBJ2-6	CSVEGTEESGANVLTF
TRBV14	TRBJ2-5	CASSQAVASWAQYF
TRBV4-2	TRBJ1-4	CASSEYRGLEKLFF
TRBV25-1	TRBJ2-1	CASSAGLAGSYNEQFF
TRBV19	TRBJ2-7	CASSNGRGSYEQYF
TRBV5-3	TRBJ2-1	CASRSVLTPNEQFF
TRBV4-3	TRBJ1-6	CASSQEGRRHNSPLHF
TRBV4-3	TRBJ1-1	CASSQADRANTEAFF
TRBV5-4	TRBJ2-3	CASSLAGQLDTQYF
TRBV7-2	TRBJ2-5	CASSIGTGGAETQYF
TRBV4-3	TRBJ2-1	CASSHRFSVGDNEQFF
TRBV27	TRBJ1-5	CASSFGTGANQPQHF
TRBV9	TRBJ1-2	CASSSVEQGSYGYTF
TRBV19	TRBJ2-1	CATQGLAGYNEQFF